A single sample is the source of the 3 T cell receptor beta chains below, sequenced in a study of CD4+ T cells in melanoma. Profiled with immunoSEQ multiplex PCR; TCRdb holds only in-frame clones, not every one. The top ten clones hold roughly a tenth of a sample with roughly 3,900 clones, around 73% of them seen once. The sequencing input was tumor tissue. These receptor sequences come from a human donor with melanoma.

In its sample, this clone was seen a few times. The chain has TRBV29-1 and TRBJ2-1; 10 bases agree with TRBD1. The CDR3 contains 15 residues. The germline V gene encodes CDR1 SQVTM and CDR2 ANQGSEA. The V segment lost 2 bases and the J segment 6 bases; nucleotides outside the gene matches: 7. CDR3 region: CSVEWEDRGGNEQFF. Here the CDR3 DNA reads TGCAGCGTTGAATGGGAGGACAGGGGGGGCAATGAGCAGTTCTTC.

This clone has more than one count but fewer than ten. The chain couples TRBV13 to TRBJ1-1; TRBD1 agrees at 8 bases. The CDR3 extends over 15 amino acids. Looked up from germline, CDR1 is PRHDT and CDR2 is FYEKMQ (reference sequence). The ends lost 5 bases at V and 1 base at J; junction bases unmatched: 6. CDR3 protein: CASSIDRGENTEAFF. The CDR3 nucleotides read TGTGCCAGCAGCATTGACAGGGGCGAGAACACTGAAGCTTTCTTT.

V gene TRBV6-5 combines with J gene TRBJ2-3; D is perhaps TRBD2 (5 bases). CDR3 length: 13 amino acids. V dropped 0 bases and J dropped 5 bases, with 6 bases sitting between them. Germline values: CDR1 MNHEY, CDR2 SVGAGI. The CDR3 is CASSYSSGDTQYF. The CDR3 DNA is TGTGCCAGCAGTTACTCGAGCGGAGATACGCAGTATTTT.